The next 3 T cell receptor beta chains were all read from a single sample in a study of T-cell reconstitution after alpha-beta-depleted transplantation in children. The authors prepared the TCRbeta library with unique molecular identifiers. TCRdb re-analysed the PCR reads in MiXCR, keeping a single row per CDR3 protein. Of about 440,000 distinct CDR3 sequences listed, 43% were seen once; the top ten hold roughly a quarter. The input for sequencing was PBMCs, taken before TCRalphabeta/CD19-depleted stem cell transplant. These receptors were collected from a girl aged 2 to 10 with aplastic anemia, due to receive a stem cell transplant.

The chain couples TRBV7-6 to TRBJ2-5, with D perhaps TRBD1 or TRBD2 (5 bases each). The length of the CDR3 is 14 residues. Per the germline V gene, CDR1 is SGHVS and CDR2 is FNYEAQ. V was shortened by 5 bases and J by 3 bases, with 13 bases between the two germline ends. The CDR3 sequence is CASSEGTEEETQYF. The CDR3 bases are TGTGCCAGCAGCGAAGGGACGGAGGAAGAGACCCAGTACTTC.

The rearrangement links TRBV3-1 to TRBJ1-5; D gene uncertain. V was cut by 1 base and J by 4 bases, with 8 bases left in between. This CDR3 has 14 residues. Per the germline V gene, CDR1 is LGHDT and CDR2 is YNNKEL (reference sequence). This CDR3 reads CASSQGRINQPQHF. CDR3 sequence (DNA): TGTGCCAGCAGCCAAGGACGGATTAATCAGCCCCAGCATTTT.

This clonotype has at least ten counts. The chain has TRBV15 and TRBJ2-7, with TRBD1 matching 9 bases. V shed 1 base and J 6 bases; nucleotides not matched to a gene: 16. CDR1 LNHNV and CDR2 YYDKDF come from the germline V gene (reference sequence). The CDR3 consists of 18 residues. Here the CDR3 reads CATSRAPFGGQGPPEQYF. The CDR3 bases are TGTGCCACCAGCAGAGCGCCTTTTGGGGGACAGGGTCCCCCCGAGCAGTACTTC.